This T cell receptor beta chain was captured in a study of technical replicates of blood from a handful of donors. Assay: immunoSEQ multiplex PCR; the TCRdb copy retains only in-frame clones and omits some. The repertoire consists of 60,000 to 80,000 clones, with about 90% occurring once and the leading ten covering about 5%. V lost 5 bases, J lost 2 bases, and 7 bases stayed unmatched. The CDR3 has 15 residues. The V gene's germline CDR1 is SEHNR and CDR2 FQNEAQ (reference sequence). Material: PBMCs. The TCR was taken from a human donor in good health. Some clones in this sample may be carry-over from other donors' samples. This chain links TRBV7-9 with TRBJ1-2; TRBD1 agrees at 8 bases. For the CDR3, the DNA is TGTGCCAGCAGCCTTATGACAGGGGCCAACTATGGCTACACCTTC. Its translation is CASSLMTGANYGYTF.